The rows below give T cell receptor beta chains drawn from one sample of a study of T cells in localized non-small cell lung cancer. Sequencing used immunoSEQ multiplex PCR; TCRdb keeps in-frame clones, though not all of them. The sample yields around 30,000 clones, roughly 75% seen once. The sample in question was peripheral blood, obtained before any cancer treatment. These receptors were collected from a male donor at least 60 years old with stage III squamous cell lung carcinoma. CDR3s include the opening cysteine and the closing phenylalanine or tryptophan. A D gene is named only where the DNA matches it firmly. Expanded clones are given a class, and other clones once, few, many or no size at all.

d_gene: TRBD1; abundance: .; j_gene: TRBJ1-3; v_gene: TRBV9; CDR3nt: TGTGCCAGTGCGACAGGGGACCTCCTAAGGGCTGGAAACACCATATATTTT; CDR3aa: CASATGDLLRAGNTIYF
d_gene: .; abundance: few; j_gene: TRBJ1-3; v_gene: TRBV19; CDR3nt: TGTGCCAGTAGTACCCAGACAGTCCCCTCTGGAAACACCATATATTTT; CDR3aa: CASSTQTVPSGNTIYF
d_gene: TRBD1; abundance: .; j_gene: TRBJ2-3; v_gene: TRBV5-6; CDR3nt: TGTGCCAGCAGCTTTTTTGGGACAGGAGCCACAGATACGCAGTATTTT; CDR3aa: CASSFFGTGATDTQYF
d_gene: .; abundance: .; j_gene: TRBJ1-5; v_gene: TRBV5-1; CDR3nt: TGCGCCAGCAGCTTGGGGGTAGGGGGTAATCAGCCCCAGCATTTT; CDR3aa: CASSLGVGGNQPQHF
d_gene: .; abundance: .; j_gene: TRBJ1-5; v_gene: TRBV5-1; CDR3nt: TGCGCCAGCAGCTTGGAGGCAGGGAATCAGCCCCAGCATTTT; CDR3aa: CASSLEAGNQPQHF
d_gene: .; abundance: .; j_gene: TRBJ1-1; v_gene: TRBV6-6; CDR3nt: TGTGCCAGCAGTCCCTACGGAGGGGAGAACACTGAAGCTTTCTTT; CDR3aa: CASSPYGGENTEAFF
d_gene: TRBD1; abundance: .; j_gene: TRBJ2-2; v_gene: TRBV10-3; CDR3nt: TGTGCCATCCTATCCGGGACAGGGCACGGGGAGCTGTTTTTT; CDR3aa: CAILSGTGHGELFF
d_gene: TRBD1; abundance: .; j_gene: TRBJ2-4; v_gene: TRBV7-8; CDR3nt: TGTGCCAGCAGCTTAAAAATAGGACAGGGGAACATTCAGTACTTC; CDR3aa: CASSLKIGQGNIQYF
d_gene: .; abundance: .; j_gene: TRBJ2-7; v_gene: TRBV10-2; CDR3nt: TGCGCCAGCAGTGAATTTACTAGATCAAACGAGCAGTACTTC; CDR3aa: CASSEFTRSNEQYF
d_gene: TRBD1; abundance: few; j_gene: TRBJ1-5; v_gene: TRBV19; CDR3nt: TGTGCCAGCCGGGACAGGGAGGGCAATCAGCCCCAGCATTTT; CDR3aa: CASRDREGNQPQHF
d_gene: .; abundance: .; j_gene: TRBJ2-2; v_gene: TRBV6-6; CDR3nt: TGTGCCAGCAGCGCAGGGGACACCGGGGAGCTGTTTTTT; CDR3aa: CASSAGDTGELFF
d_gene: TRBD2; abundance: .; j_gene: TRBJ2-2; v_gene: TRBV29-1; CDR3nt: TGCAGCGTTGTTAGCGGGGGACGGAACACCGGGGAGCTGTTTTTT; CDR3aa: CSVVSGGRNTGELFF
d_gene: .; abundance: .; j_gene: TRBJ2-5; v_gene: TRBV12-5; CDR3nt: TGTGCTAGTGGTTTGGATAGGGTCGAGACCCAGTACTTC; CDR3aa: CASGLDRVETQYF
d_gene: .; abundance: .; j_gene: TRBJ2-3; v_gene: TRBV6-1; CDR3nt: TGTGCCAGCAGTGAGAATGGCGGAATCACAGATACGCAGTATTTT; CDR3aa: CASSENGGITDTQYF
d_gene: .; abundance: once; j_gene: TRBJ1-1; v_gene: TRBV7-9; CDR3nt: TGTGCCAGCAGCTTAGAAGGGCTGAACACTGAAGCTTTCTTT; CDR3aa: CASSLEGLNTEAFF
d_gene: TRBD1; abundance: few; j_gene: TRBJ2-1; v_gene: TRBV7-2; CDR3nt: TGTGCCAGCAGCTTAGAAAGGGGGCTCTACAATGAGCAGTTCTTC; CDR3aa: CASSLERGLYNEQFF
d_gene: TRBD2; abundance: .; j_gene: TRBJ2-7; v_gene: TRBV6-6; CDR3nt: TGTGCCAGCAGTTACGCCCTTCTAGCGGGAGAATACGAGCAGTACTTC; CDR3aa: CASSYALLAGEYEQYF
d_gene: .; abundance: .; j_gene: TRBJ2-3; v_gene: TRBV2; CDR3nt: TGTGCCAGCAGTGAGGGGGCCGCGTCGACAGATACGCAGTATTTT; CDR3aa: CASSEGAASTDTQYF
d_gene: .; abundance: .; j_gene: TRBJ1-1; v_gene: TRBV27; CDR3nt: TGTGCCAGCAGTTTGGGGGGGAGTAGCATTGAAGCTTTCTTT; CDR3aa: CASSLGGSSIEAFF
d_gene: TRBD2; abundance: .; j_gene: TRBJ2-7; v_gene: TRBV7-2; CDR3nt: TGTGCCAGCAGCTTAGCTCGATCGGGACTAGTCGCCGAGCAGTACTTC; CDR3aa: CASSLARSGLVAEQYF
d_gene: TRBD1; abundance: .; j_gene: TRBJ2-2; v_gene: TRBV5-8; CDR3nt: TGTGCCAGTACAGGGGATAACACCGGGGAGCTGTTTTTT; CDR3aa: CASTGDNTGELFF
d_gene: TRBD1; abundance: .; j_gene: TRBJ2-1; v_gene: TRBV2; CDR3nt: TGTGCCAGCAGTGGGGACAGGGCCTACAATGAGCAGTTCTTC; CDR3aa: CASSGDRAYNEQFF
d_gene: .; abundance: few; j_gene: TRBJ1-6; v_gene: TRBV5-4; CDR3nt: TGTGCCAGCAGCTTGGAAGGTCTCTATAATTCACCCCTCCACTTT; CDR3aa: CASSLEGLYNSPLHF
d_gene: TRBD2; abundance: .; j_gene: TRBJ2-7; v_gene: TRBV4-2; CDR3nt: TGTGCCAGCAGCCAGACTAGCGGCAGTAGGGGCGAGCAGTACTTC; CDR3aa: CASSQTSGSRGEQYF
d_gene: .; abundance: .; j_gene: TRBJ2-7; v_gene: TRBV6-1; CDR3nt: TGTGCCTTGCGCAGCCTCTACGAGCAGTACTTC; CDR3aa: CALRSLYEQYF
d_gene: TRBD2; abundance: .; j_gene: TRBJ2-1; v_gene: TRBV18; CDR3nt: TGTGCCAGCTCACCCCTCGCAGCGGGGGTTATCCGCTCCTACAATGAGCAGTTCTTC; CDR3aa: CASSPLAAGVIRSYNEQFF
d_gene: TRBD1; abundance: .; j_gene: TRBJ1-2; v_gene: TRBV28; CDR3nt: TGTGCCAGCAACGCAAGGGGGACAGGGGGCGCAGGCTACACCTTC; CDR3aa: CASNARGTGGAGYTF
d_gene: TRBD2; abundance: .; j_gene: TRBJ2-1; v_gene: TRBV18; CDR3nt: TGTGCCAGCTCACCACCCGGGCTAGCGGGCGTCTACAATGAGCAGTTCTTC; CDR3aa: CASSPPGLAGVYNEQFF
d_gene: TRBD2; abundance: .; j_gene: TRBJ2-5; v_gene: TRBV27; CDR3nt: TGTGCCAGCAGTTTAGTTAGCGGGGGGGTGGGACCGGAGACCCAGTACTTC; CDR3aa: CASSLVSGGVGPETQYF
d_gene: .; abundance: .; j_gene: TRBJ1-1; v_gene: TRBV11-2; CDR3nt: TGTGCCAGCAGCTTAATTGTAGGGGTCGCCACTGAAGCTTTCTTT; CDR3aa: CASSLIVGVATEAFF
d_gene: .; abundance: few; j_gene: TRBJ2-1; v_gene: TRBV7-9; CDR3nt: TGTGCCAGCAGCTTAGATGGCTCCTACAATGAGCAGTTCTTC; CDR3aa: CASSLDGSYNEQFF
d_gene: .; abundance: .; j_gene: TRBJ2-1; v_gene: TRBV6-4; CDR3nt: TGTGCCACTGGGCCCTGGAGGGGCCCCGCTTACAATGAGCAGTTCTTC; CDR3aa: CATGPWRGPAYNEQFF
d_gene: .; abundance: .; j_gene: TRBJ2-3; v_gene: TRBV9; CDR3nt: TGTGCCAGCACCGGACGAGACACAGATACGCAGTATTTT; CDR3aa: CASTGRDTDTQYF
d_gene: .; abundance: medium-sized; j_gene: TRBJ1-3; v_gene: TRBV2; CDR3nt: TGTGCCAGCAGTGAAGGTGACCTCACGGACACCATATATTTT; CDR3aa: CASSEGDLTDTIYF
d_gene: TRBD1; abundance: .; j_gene: TRBJ1-5; v_gene: TRBV7-8; CDR3nt: TGTGCCAGCAGCCCGAATGGAGGGACAGCAAATCAGCCCCAGCATTTT; CDR3aa: CASSPNGGTANQPQHF
d_gene: .; abundance: .; j_gene: TRBJ2-1; v_gene: TRBV11-3; CDR3nt: TGTGCCAGCAGCCGAGGGACCCCCCTTTACAATGAGCAGTTCTTC; CDR3aa: CASSRGTPLYNEQFF
d_gene: .; abundance: .; j_gene: TRBJ1-2; v_gene: TRBV28; CDR3nt: TGTGCCAGTTGGGACGAAGTAAACTACACCTTC; CDR3aa: CASWDEVNYTF
d_gene: TRBD1; abundance: .; j_gene: TRBJ2-3; v_gene: TRBV27; CDR3nt: TGTGCCAGCAGTTTAAGACAGGGAATCTCCTGGGTGGATACGCAGTATTTT; CDR3aa: CASSLRQGISWVDTQYF
d_gene: .; abundance: .; j_gene: TRBJ2-7; v_gene: TRBV4-3; CDR3nt: TGCGCCAGCACCCCCCAAGCAGGGGCACTCTACGAGCAGTACTTC; CDR3aa: CASTPQAGALYEQYF
d_gene: .; abundance: few; j_gene: TRBJ2-3; v_gene: TRBV4-1; CDR3nt: TGCGCCAGCAGCCCTTTAGACCTCATAGCTACAGATACGCAGTATTTT; CDR3aa: CASSPLDLIATDTQYF
d_gene: .; abundance: .; j_gene: TRBJ1-2; v_gene: TRBV6-6; CDR3nt: TGTGCCAGCAGTTCCGGCTCGATCTATGGCTACACCTTC; CDR3aa: CASSSGSIYGYTF
d_gene: .; abundance: .; j_gene: TRBJ1-3; v_gene: TRBV7-9; CDR3nt: TGTGCCAGCAGCTTGACGAAGCGATCCTCTGGAAACACCATATATTTT; CDR3aa: CASSLTKRSSGNTIYF
d_gene: .; abundance: once; j_gene: TRBJ1-5; v_gene: TRBV6-5; CDR3nt: TGTGCCAGCAGCGAAAACAGGAATCAGCCCCAGCATTTT; CDR3aa: CASSENRNQPQHF
d_gene: .; abundance: .; j_gene: TRBJ1-3; v_gene: TRBV5-1; CDR3nt: TGCGCCAGCAGCTTGAGGGCAGGTGGCTCTGGAAACACCATATATTTT; CDR3aa: CASSLRAGGSGNTIYF
d_gene: TRBD2; abundance: few; j_gene: TRBJ2-1; v_gene: TRBV5-1; CDR3nt: TGCGCCAGCAGCCTACGGCGGGGGGGCGGTATCAATGAGCAGTTCTTC; CDR3aa: CASSLRRGGGINEQFF
d_gene: .; abundance: .; j_gene: TRBJ1-5; v_gene: TRBV7-2; CDR3nt: TGTGCCAGCAGCCCACAGTCCTTGGGCAATCAGCCCCAGCATTTT; CDR3aa: CASSPQSLGNQPQHF
d_gene: .; abundance: .; j_gene: TRBJ2-1; v_gene: TRBV20-1; CDR3nt: TGCAGTGCTACCACCCACAATGAGCAGTTCTTC; CDR3aa: CSATTHNEQFF
d_gene: .; abundance: .; j_gene: TRBJ1-1; v_gene: TRBV9; CDR3nt: TGTGCCAGCAGCGTGTCCCCGAACACTGAAGCTTTCTTT; CDR3aa: CASSVSPNTEAFF
d_gene: .; abundance: .; j_gene: TRBJ2-3; v_gene: TRBV11-1; CDR3nt: TGTGCCAGCAGCTCTCCTAGGACAGAGTACACAGATACGCAGTATTTT; CDR3aa: CASSSPRTEYTDTQYF
d_gene: TRBD1; abundance: .; j_gene: TRBJ1-1; v_gene: TRBV6-1; CDR3nt: TGTGCCAGCAGGGACAGGGAGTTCACTGAAGCTTTCTTT; CDR3aa: CASRDREFTEAFF
d_gene: TRBD2; abundance: .; j_gene: TRBJ2-1; v_gene: TRBV11-3; CDR3nt: TGTGCCAGCAGCTTAGGCGGGAGGGCCAATAGAAATGAGCAGTTCTTC; CDR3aa: CASSLGGRANRNEQFF
d_gene: TRBD1; abundance: .; j_gene: TRBJ1-2; v_gene: TRBV9; CDR3nt: TGTGCCAGCAAAAAACAGGGGGGAGGCTACACCTTC; CDR3aa: CASKKQGGGYTF